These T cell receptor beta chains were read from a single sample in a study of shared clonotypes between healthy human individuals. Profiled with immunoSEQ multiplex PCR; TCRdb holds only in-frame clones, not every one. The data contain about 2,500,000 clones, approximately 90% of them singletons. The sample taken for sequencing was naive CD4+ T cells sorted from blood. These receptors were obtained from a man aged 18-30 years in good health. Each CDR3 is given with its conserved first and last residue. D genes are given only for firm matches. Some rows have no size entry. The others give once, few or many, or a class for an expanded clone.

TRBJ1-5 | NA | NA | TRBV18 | TGTGCCAGCTCAGGAGAGGGGGGGAATCAGCCCCAGCATTTT | CASSGEGGNQPQHF
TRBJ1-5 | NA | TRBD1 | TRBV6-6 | TGTGCCAGCAGTGCCTCAGGGACAGGGAATCAGCCCCAGCATTTT | CASSASGTGNQPQHF
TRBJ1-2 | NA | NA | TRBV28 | TGTGCCAGCAGTTTAGAACCTATGGGGAAAAGCTATGGCTACACCTTC | CASSLEPMGKSYGYTF
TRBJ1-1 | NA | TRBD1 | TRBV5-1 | TGCGCCAGCAGCAATTCAGGGGGGCTGAACACTGAAGCTTTCTTT | CASSNSGGLNTEAFF
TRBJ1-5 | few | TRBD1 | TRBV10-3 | TGTGCCATCAGGGGACAGGGGGATCAACCCCAGCATTTT | CAIRGQGDQPQHF
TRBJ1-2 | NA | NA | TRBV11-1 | TGTGCCAGCAGCTTAGATACCAGATCTCGTGGGGACTATGGCTACACCTTC | CASSLDTRSRGDYGYTF
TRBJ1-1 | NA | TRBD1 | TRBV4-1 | TGCGCCAGCAGCCAATTGGACAGGCGGAACACTGAAGCTTTCTTT | CASSQLDRRNTEAFF
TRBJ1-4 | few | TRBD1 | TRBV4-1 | TGCGCCAGCAGCCTTTACGGACAGGCCTTTAATGAAAAACTGTTTTTT | CASSLYGQAFNEKLFF
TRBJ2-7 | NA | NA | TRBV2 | TGTGCCAGCAGTGAACTCCGAGGGAGCTCCTACGAGCAGTACTTC | CASSELRGSSYEQYF
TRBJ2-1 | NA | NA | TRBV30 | TGTGCCTGGACCCAGGGTAGCTCCTACAATGAGCAGTTCTTC | CAWTQGSSYNEQFF
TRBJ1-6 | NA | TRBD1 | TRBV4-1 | TGCGCCAGCAGCCAAGATTTTGAGGACAGGGGTAGGTCACCCCTCCACTTT | CASSQDFEDRGRSPLHF
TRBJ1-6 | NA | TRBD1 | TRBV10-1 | TGCGCCAGCAAGCGGGACAGGGGCGATTCACCCCTCCACTTT | CASKRDRGDSPLHF
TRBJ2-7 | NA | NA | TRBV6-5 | TGTGCCAGCAAACGAATGGGGACGGTGTCCTACGAGCAGTACTTC | CASKRMGTVSYEQYF
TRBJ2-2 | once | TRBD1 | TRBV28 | TGTGCCAGCAGGCTACAGGGGGCGGGCACCGGGGAGCTGTTTTTT | CASRLQGAGTGELFF
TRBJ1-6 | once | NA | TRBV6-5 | TGTGCCAGCAGTTACGGAAGAGCCTATAATTCACCCCTCCACTTT | CASSYGRAYNSPLHF
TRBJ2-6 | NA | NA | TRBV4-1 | TGCGCCAGCAGCCGAGACTCTGGGGCCAACGTCCTGACTTTC | CASSRDSGANVLTF
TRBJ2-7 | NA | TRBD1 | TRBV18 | TGTGCCAGCTCACCACGACAGGGGGCCTACGAGCAGTACTTC | CASSPRQGAYEQYF
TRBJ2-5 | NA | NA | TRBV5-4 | TGTGCCAGCAGCTTTACCAGGGTTCAAGAGACCCAGTACTTC | CASSFTRVQETQYF
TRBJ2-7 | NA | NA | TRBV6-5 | TGTGCCAGCAGTTACTCGTCGGGGGGCTTGGACGAGCAGTACTTC | CASSYSSGGLDEQYF
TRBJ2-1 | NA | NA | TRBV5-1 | TGCGCCAGCAGCTTGTTGGGGCAGGAATACAATGAGCAGTTCTTC | CASSLLGQEYNEQFF
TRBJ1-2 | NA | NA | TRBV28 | TGTGCCAGCAGTCCGCAATTCGGCTACACCTTC | CASSPQFGYTF
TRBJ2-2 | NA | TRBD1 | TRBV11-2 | TGTGCCAGCAGCTTATCAGGGGGCGTCACCGGGGAGCTGTTTTTT | CASSLSGGVTGELFF
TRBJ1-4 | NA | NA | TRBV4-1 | TGCGCCAGCAGCCAAGGGGAAGGGGGGCAGAAACTGTTTTTT | CASSQGEGGQKLFF
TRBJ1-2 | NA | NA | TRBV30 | TGTGCCTGGAGTGTAAGCAGGCACTATGGCTACACCTTC | CAWSVSRHYGYTF